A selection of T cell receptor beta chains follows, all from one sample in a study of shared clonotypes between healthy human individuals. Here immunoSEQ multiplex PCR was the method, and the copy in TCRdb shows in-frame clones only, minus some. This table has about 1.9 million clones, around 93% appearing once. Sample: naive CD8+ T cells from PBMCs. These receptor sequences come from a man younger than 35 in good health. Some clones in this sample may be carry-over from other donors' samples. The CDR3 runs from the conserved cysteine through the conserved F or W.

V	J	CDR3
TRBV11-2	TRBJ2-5	CASSSRTGTQTQYF
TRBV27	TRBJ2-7	CASSNVMGDYEQYF
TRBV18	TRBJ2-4	CASSPGNRLAKNIQYF
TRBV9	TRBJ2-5	CASSASGKETQYF
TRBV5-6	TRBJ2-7	CASSLGLGGYEQYF
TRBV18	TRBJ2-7	CASSPPSGTTPSLEQYF
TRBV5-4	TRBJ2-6	CASSPGRAGANVLTF
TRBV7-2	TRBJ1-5	CASSEGLEFYSNQPQHF
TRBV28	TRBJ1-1	CASSLLPRSTEAFF
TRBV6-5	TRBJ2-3	CASSYSRIDTQYF
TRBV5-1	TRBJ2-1	CASSLVLRNEQFF
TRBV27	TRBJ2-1	CASRVGLSSYNEQFF
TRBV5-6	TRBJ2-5	CASSPRGEETQYF
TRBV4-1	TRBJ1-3	CASSQPAILSRVFGGNTIYF
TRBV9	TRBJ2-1	CASSGGWSRHNEQFF
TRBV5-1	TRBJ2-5	CASSLSGRQGAFETQYF
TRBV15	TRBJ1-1	CATSKGPRGVNTEAFF
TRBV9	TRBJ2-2	CASSPEGTGELFF
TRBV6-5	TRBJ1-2	CASSYGGGKYGYTF
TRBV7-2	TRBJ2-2	CASSWDSLTGELFF
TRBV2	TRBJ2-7	CASSDPRQGPGEQYF
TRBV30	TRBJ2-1	CAWSVRVVTYNEQFF
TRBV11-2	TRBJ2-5	CASSQKPGLAGTQETQYF
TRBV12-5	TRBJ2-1	CASGLADHRMDEQFF
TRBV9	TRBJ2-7	CASSVFGTSYEQYF
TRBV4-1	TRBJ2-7	CASSQDSGDSYEQYF
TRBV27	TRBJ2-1	CASRVSSEGYNEQFF
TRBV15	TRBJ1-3	CATSRGGQSGNTIYF
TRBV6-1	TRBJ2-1	CASFGGNEQFF
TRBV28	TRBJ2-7	CASSTGTGGQPYEQYF
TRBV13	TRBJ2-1	CASSSTRGYNEQFF
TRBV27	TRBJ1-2	CASSLWGQGIIAGYTF
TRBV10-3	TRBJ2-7	CAISATSGSDEQYF
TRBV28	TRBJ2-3	CASSPPVTGMRPTDTQYF
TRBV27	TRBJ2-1	CASSLSWGNEQFF